The subject of this entry is one T cell receptor beta chain. The study ran its PCR with 60 Vbeta and 13 Jbeta primers. This table comes from immunoSEQ multiplex PCR, and its TCRdb copy is limited to in-frame clones, with some not included. The sample lists around 91,000 clones, 64% occurring once. The record originates from a study of cytomegalovirus exposure and HLA in healthy donors. V was clipped by 2 bases and J by 7 bases, with 6 bases between them. This CDR3 region has 12 residues. The germline V gene encodes CDR1 MNHNY and CDR2 SVGAGI (reference sequence). Sequencing used PBMCs. The chain employs TRBV6-6 and TRBJ2-1; weak D call: TRBD2 (6 bases). This TCR derives from a man aged 55 to 70 in good health and CMV-seronegative. In DNA form, the CDR3 reads TGTGCCAGCAGTTACGCGGGAAATGAGCAGTTCTTC. This codes for CASSYAGNEQFF.